The clone carrying this TCR beta chain was counted a few times. Its target is unknown. The data originate from a study of T-cell memory formation after mild COVID-19. Study background: TCR clusters were mostly donor specific. The study, taken as a whole, reports: Mainly in CM and EM were contracting CD4+ clones; CD8+ were in EMRA. Clones that shrank (day 15 to 85) were balanced CD4/CD8, whereas later expanders leaned CD4+.

TCRdb re-analysed the 5' RACE reads in MiXCR, keeping a single row per CDR3 protein. The sample shows roughly 62,000 distinct CDR3 sequences, approximately 9% of them seen only once. CDR3 length: 14 residues. Germline CDR1 and CDR2: MNHNS and SASEGT. V trimming: 6 bases; J trimming: 0 bases; junction bases outside the gene matches: 3. This sequence originates from a man between 18 and 35 years old who had mild COVID-19 (a few samples of this study predate the infection). Cell type and time point are not known. Sequenced sample: PBMCs or a T cell subset sorted from them (not recorded which). The chain has TRBV6-1 and TRBJ2-7; 9 nucleotides agree with TRBD2. The CDR3 region has the DNA TGTGCCAGCAGGCCGACTAGCGGCTCCTACGAGCAGTACTTC. Residues: CASRPTSGSYEQYF.